Listed here are 21 T cell receptor beta chains from one sample, sequenced in a study of regulatory T cells in long-lasting Graves disease. Building of the TCR beta libraries involved iRepertoire HTBI primers and Arm-PCR of CDR3 regions. MiXCR was run by TCRdb on the multiplex PCR reads, yielding one entry per CDR3 protein. The data contain about 460,000 distinct CDR3 sequences, around a fifth of them seen just once; the ten biggest clones take up under 15%. Time point described: persistent/refractory GD, antithyroid drugs over 5 years with positive TRAb. PBMC-extracted RNA yielded the TCR library. The input for sequencing was peripheral blood mononuclear cells (PBMCs), taken when the disease was refractory, from a patient treated with antithyroid drugs. These receptors came from a female donor with Graves disease.

Comment on this clonotype: A much larger clone sits a single nucleotide away, making a read error possible. The V gene is TRBV28, the J gene TRBJ2-1, with TRBD1 matching 8 bases. The germline V gene encodes CDR1 MDHEN and CDR2 SYDVKM. The CDR3 has 15 residues. The CDR3 is CAGSSSDRGLTEQFF. The CDR3 DNA follows: TGTGCCGGCAGTTCGTCAGACAGGGGATTGACTGAGCAGTTCTTC.

This clonotype was counted ten times or more. The chain joins TRBV28 to TRBJ1-1; unclear D gene. The CDR3 is 16 amino acids. V was cut by 4 bases and J by 0 bases, with 15 bases left in between. Germline V gene data show CDR1 as MDHEN and CDR2 as SYDVKM. The CDR3 protein is CASSSYPGRVNTEAFF. In DNA, the CDR3 is TGTGCCAGCAGTTCATACCCGGGTCGGGTGAACACTGAAGCTTTCTTT.

Only a few counts were recorded for this clonotype. In DNA form, the CDR3 reads TGTGCCATCAGGCCCGACAGTGTTACCACTGAAGCTTTCTTT. It codes for CAIRPDSVTTEAFF. V is TRBV10-3 and J is TRBJ1-1; D perhaps matches TRBD1 (5 bases). The V gene's germline CDR1 is ENHRY and CDR2 SYGVKD. Trimming took 6 bases from V and 4 from J, leaving 15 bases between them. The CDR3 is made up of 14 amino acids.

This clonotype was seen many times. The CDR3, as DNA: TGTGCCAGCAGTTTTCCGGGGGCAAGGTCAACCGGGGAGCTGTTTTTT. It yields the protein CASSFPGARSTGELFF. The rearrangement links TRBV12-3 or TRBV12-4 to TRBJ2-2; the D call may be TRBD1 or TRBD2 (6 bases each). Trimming left V 3 bases short and J 5 bases short, with 16 bases between. There are 16 residues in the CDR3.

This clonotype was seen more than once but under ten times. V is TRBV30 and J is TRBJ1-1; D uncertain. The CDR3 totals 13 residues. The germline V gene has CDR1 GTSNPN and CDR2 SVGIG (reference sequence). Trimming cost V 6 bases and J 0 bases, with 11 bases left between them. The CDR3, as DNA: TGTGCCTGCCCCAGACTACTGAACACTGAAGCTTTCTTT. This translates into CACPRLLNTEAFF.

This clonotype has ten or more counts. The chain is built from TRBV30 and TRBJ2-5, with D tentatively TRBD2 (7 bases). This CDR3 contains 14 residues. V lost 2 bases and J 4 bases, leaving 14 bases between the germline ends. Germline V gene sequence: CDR1 GTSNPN, CDR2 SVGIG (reference sequence). The chain's CDR3 is CAWSTGGIRETQYF. CDR3 bases: TGTGCCTGGAGTACGGGGGGCATTCGAGAGACCCAGTACTTC.

This clonotype was observed a few times. The genes are TRBV5-5 and TRBJ2-1; the D gene is possibly TRBD1 (6 bases). Germline loops: CDR1 SGHKS, CDR2 YYEKEE (reference sequence). This CDR3 has 14 residues. Trimming left V 0 bases short and J 7 bases short, with 11 bases between. The CDR3 coding sequence is TGTGCCAGCAGCTTGGTCCAGGGGATGAATGAGCAGTTCTTC. Its protein product is CASSLVQGMNEQFF. The variable domain in full, completed from reference TRBV5-5 and TRBJ2-1, reads DAGVTQSPTHLIKTRGQQVTLRCSPISGHKSVSWYQQVLGQGPQFIFQYYEKEERGRGNFPDRFSARQFPNYSSELNVNALLLGDSALYLCASSLVQGMNEQFFGPGTRLTVL.

This clonotype turned up a few times. This sequence joins TRBV7-2 and TRBJ2-7, with 9 bases that match TRBD2. CDR1 and CDR2 (germline): SGHTA, FQGNSA. The CDR3 is 15 amino acids. J was trimmed by 1 base and V by 6 bases; bases with no gene match: 7. This chain's CDR3 is CASSLAGHSSYEQYF. The DNA for the CDR3 is TGTGCCAGCAGTCTAGCGGGACACTCATCCTACGAGCAGTACTTC.

CDR3 coding DNA: TGTGCCAGCAGCCCTTACGGATTACCCACGAACCAAGAGACCCAGTACTTC. It is translated as CASSPYGLPTNQETQYF. This chain links TRBV11-3 with TRBJ2-5; D not resolved. Germline V gene lookup returns CDR1 SGHNT and CDR2 YENEEA. The CDR3 runs to 17 residues. The ends were cut back, 5 bases at V and 0 bases at J, with 19 bases in the middle. Supplemented by reference TRBV11-3 and TRBJ2-5, the full variable domain reads EAGVVQSPRYKIIEKKQPVAFWCNPISGHNTLYWYLQNLGQGPELLIRYENEEAVDDSQLPKDRFSAERLKGVDSTLKIQPAELGDSAVYLCASSPYGLPTNQETQYFGPGTRLLVL.

This clonotype has a single count. An end of the junction does not agree with germline; a read error may underlie this. This chain links TRBV6-1 with TRBJ1-3, with D hard to call. The germline gives CDR1 MNHNS, CDR2 SASEGT. The CDR3 runs to 15 residues. The CDR3 loop reads CASSELRGWENTIHF. CDR3 coding DNA: TGTGCCAGCAGTGAACTGCGGGGTTGGGAAAACACCATACATTTT.

The CDR3 spells CASSFRQETGELFF. Written as DNA, the CDR3 is TGTGCCAGCAGTTTCCGACAGGAGACCGGGGAGCTGTTTTTT. The chain combines TRBV12-3 or TRBV12-4 with TRBJ2-2, with D tentatively TRBD1 (6 bases). This CDR3 has 14 residues. The V and J ends lost 3 bases and 5 bases respectively, with 10 bases between them.

This clonotype was detected ten times or more. The chain recombines TRBV28 with TRBJ2-5; a weak D match, TRBD2 (7 bases). The CDR3 contains 15 residues. V was clipped by 5 bases and J by 5 bases, with 18 bases between them. Germline V CDR1 and CDR2: MDHEN, SYDVKM. As DNA, the CDR3 is TGTGCCAGCAGTCCGGGGGGCCGGGATGATGAGACCCAGTACTTC. Translating gives CASSPGGRDDETQYF. Complete variable domain (other parts from reference TRBV28 and TRBJ2-5): DVKVTQSSRYLVKRTGEKVFLECVQDMDHENMFWYRQDPGLGLRLIYFSYDVKMKEKGDIPEGYSVSREKKERFSLILESASTNQTSMYLCASSPGGRDDETQYFGPGTRLLVL.

This sequence joins TRBV28 and TRBJ2-2; maybe TRBD2 (6 bases). V was pared by 0 bases and J by 5 bases, with 16 bases between. Germline V gene data show CDR1 as MDHEN and CDR2 as SYDVKM. The CDR3 consists of 17 residues. CDR3 loop: CASSLWWGDVRTGELFF. In DNA form, the CDR3 reads TGTGCCAGCAGTTTATGGTGGGGGGATGTCAGGACCGGGGAGCTGTTTTTT. The variable domain in full, with the rest retrieved from reference TRBV28 and TRBJ2-2, is DVKVTQSSRYLVKRTGEKVFLECVQDMDHENMFWYRQDPGLGLRLIYFSYDVKMKEKGDIPEGYSVSREKKERFSLILESASTNQTSMYLCASSLWWGDVRTGELFFGEGSRLTVL.

The rearrangement uses TRBV24-1 and TRBJ1-1; 7 bases map to TRBD1. J gave up 1 base and V 0 bases, and 4 bases lay outside the gene matches. The CDR3 sequence is 16 residues long. CDR1 KGHDR and CDR2 SFDVKD come from the germline V gene. CDR3 nucleotides: TGTGCCACCAGTGATTTGGGGGACAGATCGAACACTGAAGCTTTCTTT. Protein sequence: CATSDLGDRSNTEAFF.

J is TRBJ1-5 and V is TRBV7-2, with D maybe TRBD1 (6 bases). The CDR3 length is 15 residues. The germline CDR1 and CDR2 sequences are SGHTA and FQGNSA. Trimming took 1 base from V and 3 from J, leaving 10 bases between them. CDR3 sequence (DNA): TGTGCCAGCAGCTTAGGACAGGTTTTCAATCAGCCCCAGCATTTT. It yields the protein CASSLGQVFNQPQHF.

This clonotype was detected many times. CDR3 amino acids: CSVVPANTEAFF. DNA of the CDR3: TGCAGCGTTGTGCCGGCGAACACTGAAGCTTTCTTT. The chain has TRBV29-1 and TRBJ1-1; D gene unclear. The V gene's germline CDR1 is SQVTM and CDR2 ANQGSEA. This CDR3 comprises 12 residues. Between the trimmed V and J ends, which lost 4 bases and 1 base, there was a span of 7 bases.

This sequence joins TRBV4-2 and TRBJ2-7; D ambiguous. V shed 3 bases and J shed 2 bases, with 14 bases lying between them. Germline V lookup: CDR1 LGHNA, CDR2 YNFKEQ. CDR3 length: 15 amino acids. The CDR3 reads CASSQLWHFTYEQYF. In nucleotides, the CDR3 is TGTGCCAGCAGCCAGCTTTGGCATTTTACCTACGAGCAGTACTTC.

In regard to this clonotype: It may be a read error: a sequence one base away is much more abundant. The rearrangement joins TRBV28 to TRBJ1-3, with 8 bases lining up with TRBD1. The CDR3 has 17 residues. Trimming cost V 4 bases and J 7 bases; bases outside gene matches: 15. Germline V gene lookup returns CDR1 MDHEN and CDR2 SYDVKM. DNA of the CDR3: TGTGCCAGCAGTTCCCCTCGGCAGGGGGCAAGGGCGAACACCATATATTTT. Protein product: CASSSPRQGARANTIYF.

The chain has TRBV7-9 and TRBJ1-4; D is perhaps TRBD1 (5 bases). The CDR3 sequence is 15 residues long. Trimming shortened V by 5 bases and J by 6 bases, and 16 bases separated the two germline ends. The germline gives CDR1 SEHNR, CDR2 FQNEAQ (reference sequence). The CDR3, as DNA: TGTGCCAGCAGCGCTACCGGGACCTCGGATGAAAAACTGTTTTTT. This gives the protein CASSATGTSDEKLFF.

This clonotype was found many times. This sequence joins TRBV28 and TRBJ2-2; TRBD2 aligns across 8 bases. The V gene's germline CDR1 is MDHEN and CDR2 SYDVKM. The length of the CDR3 is 18 residues. Trimming removed 1 base from V and 8 bases from J; junction bases left unmatched: 15. The CDR3, as DNA: TGTGCCAGCAGTTTATTTTCCGGGGGACTAGGTTCGGCTGGGGAGCTGTTTTTT. Amino acids: CASSLFSGGLGSAGELFF.

This clonotype was counted many times. The chain has TRBV12-3 or TRBV12-4 and TRBJ1-2; weak D call: TRBD1 (6 bases). The V and J ends lost 6 bases and 7 bases respectively, with 15 bases between them. The CDR3 sequence is 13 residues long. CDR3 sequence (DNA): TGTGCCAGCAGAGATTCCGGGACATCTGGCTACACCTTC. Encoded protein: CASRDSGTSGYTF.